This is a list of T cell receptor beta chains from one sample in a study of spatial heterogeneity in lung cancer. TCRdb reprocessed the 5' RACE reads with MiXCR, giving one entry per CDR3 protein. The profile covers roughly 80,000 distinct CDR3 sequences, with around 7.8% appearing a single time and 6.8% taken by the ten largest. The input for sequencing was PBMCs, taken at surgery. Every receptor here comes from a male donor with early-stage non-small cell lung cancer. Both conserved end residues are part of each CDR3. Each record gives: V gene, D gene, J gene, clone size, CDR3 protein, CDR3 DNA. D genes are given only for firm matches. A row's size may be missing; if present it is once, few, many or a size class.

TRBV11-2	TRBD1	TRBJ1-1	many	CASSSYDRGVNEAFF	TGTGCCAGCAGCTCCTACGACAGGGGAGTTAATGAAGCTTTCTTT
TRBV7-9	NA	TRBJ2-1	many	CASSLGASNEQFF	TGTGCCAGCAGCTTGGGGGCCTCCAATGAGCAGTTCTTC
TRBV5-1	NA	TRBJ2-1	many	CASSSRPPGQFF	TGCGCCAGCAGCTCTCGCCCCCCCGGACAGTTCTTC
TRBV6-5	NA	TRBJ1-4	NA	CASKTGQYEKLFF	TGTGCCAGCAAAACGGGGCAGTATGAAAAACTGTTTTTT
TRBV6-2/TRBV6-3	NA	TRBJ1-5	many	CASRRRQPQPQHF	TGTGCCAGCAGACGCCGCCAGCCTCAGCCCCAGCATTTT
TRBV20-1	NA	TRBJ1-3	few	CSARDEALGNTIYF	TGCAGTGCTAGAGATGAAGCCCTTGGAAACACCATATATTTT
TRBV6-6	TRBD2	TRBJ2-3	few	CASSTSSGRSDTQYF	TGTGCCAGCAGTACTTCTAGCGGGCGTTCAGATACGCAGTATTTT
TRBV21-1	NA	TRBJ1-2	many	CASLKSSYTF	TGTGCCAGCCTCAAATCAAGCTACACCTTC
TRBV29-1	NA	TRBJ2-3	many	CSVRDSPSFTDTQYF	TGCAGCGTTCGTGACAGCCCTTCCTTCACAGATACGCAGTATTTT
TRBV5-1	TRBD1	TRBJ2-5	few	CASSRSGTGEETQYF	TGCGCCAGCAGCCGGAGCGGGACAGGGGAAGAGACCCAGTACTTC
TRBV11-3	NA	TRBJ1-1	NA	CASSLAGGMMAEAFF	TGTGCCAGCAGCTTAGCTGGGGGAATGATGGCTGAAGCTTTCTTT
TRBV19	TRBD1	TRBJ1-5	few	CASTTPGQGAGQPQHF	TGTGCCAGTACCACTCCGGGACAGGGGGCAGGACAGCCCCAGCATTTT
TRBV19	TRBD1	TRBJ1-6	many	CASSGGQGGNSPLHF	TGTGCCAGTAGTGGAGGACAGGGTGGCAATTCACCCCTCCACTTT
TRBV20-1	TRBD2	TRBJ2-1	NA	CSARGVGTSGREVAYNEQFF	TGCAGTGCTAGAGGAGTAGGGACTAGCGGGAGAGAGGTCGCCTACAATGAGCAGTTCTTC
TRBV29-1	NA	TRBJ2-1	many	CSEKSGGSYNEQFF	TGCAGCGAGAAGAGCGGTGGGTCCTACAATGAGCAGTTCTTC
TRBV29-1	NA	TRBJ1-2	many	CSVESTANYGYTF	TGCAGCGTGGAGTCGACAGCTAACTATGGCTACACCTTC
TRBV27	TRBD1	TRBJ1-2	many	CASSFSRGQGYTF	TGTGCCAGCAGTTTCAGCAGGGGGCAAGGCTACACCTTC
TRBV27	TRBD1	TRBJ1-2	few	CASSLSWTGAKSYTF	TGTGCCAGCAGTTTATCCTGGACAGGGGCAAAGAGCTACACCTTC
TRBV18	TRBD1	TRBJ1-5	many	CASSPGGTGVRQPQHF	TGTGCCAGCTCACCGGGAGGGACAGGGGTCAGGCAGCCCCAGCATTTT
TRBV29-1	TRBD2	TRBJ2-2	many	CSVARFTSGNTGELFF	TGCAGCGTCGCCCGATTCACTAGCGGGAACACCGGGGAGCTGTTTTTT
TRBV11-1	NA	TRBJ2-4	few	CASSSPTATGWEDIQYF	TGTGCCAGCAGCTCCCCAACCGCGACGGGTTGGGAGGACATTCAGTACTTC
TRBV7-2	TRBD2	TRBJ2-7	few	CASSSEPSSGRRFHEQYF	TGTGCCAGCAGTTCAGAGCCCTCTAGCGGGAGAAGGTTCCACGAGCAGTACTTC
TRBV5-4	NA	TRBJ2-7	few	CASSLEGTREQYF	TGTGCCAGCAGCTTGGAGGGGACACGCGAGCAGTACTTC
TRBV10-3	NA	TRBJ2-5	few	CAISPNSGTQETQYF	TGTGCCATCAGTCCAAATAGCGGAACCCAAGAGACCCAGTACTTC
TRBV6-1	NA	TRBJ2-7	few	CASSEAFGPTYEQYF	TGTGCCAGCAGTGAAGCATTTGGGCCTACCTACGAGCAGTACTTC
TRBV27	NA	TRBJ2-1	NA	CASRMNQGFNEQFF	TGTGCCAGCAGGATGAATCAGGGGTTCAATGAGCAGTTCTTC